Following are 32 T cell receptor beta chains from one sample sequenced in a study of tumor and adjacent non-tumor tissue in lung cancer (dated by TCRdb to about 2018). RNA was extracted from bulk unsorted tissue and checked for quality with a NanoDrop ND-1000 and an Agilent 2100. For the normal lung samples, distant non-tumor tissue was collected more than 3 cm away from the tumor edge. The library was produced with multiplex PCR. Sequencer: Illumina HiSeq 2500. Following protocols modified from ARM-PCR, the researchers constructed TCRbeta libraries through three rounds of nested PCR with primers (Table S4). Using fastp at Q25 and MiXCR, TCRdb reprocessed the public reads and kept productive beta chains. Identical CDR3 proteins give one entry, which carries the most common genes and DNA. This sample holds roughly 120,000 distinct CDR3 sequences; around 57% were observed only once. The top ten clones comprise roughly 19% of the sample.

Sequencing was carried out using distant non-tumor lung tissue. The origin of the receptors is a man in his sixties with non-small cell lung cancer.

The table lists this clonotype with many counts. CDR3 in amino acids: CASSQVASGRRETQYF. In DNA, the CDR3 is TGTGCCAGCAGCCAAGTGGCTAGCGGGAGAAGGGAGACCCAGTACTTC. This rearrangement joins TRBV4-2 to TRBJ2-5, with 10 bases identical to TRBD2. The CDR3 loop spans 16 amino acids. Trimming cost V 1 base and J 5 bases; bases outside gene matches: 7. Per the germline V gene, CDR1 is LGHNA and CDR2 is YNFKEQ.

Worth noting for this clonotype: One end of the junction varies from germline; a read error may be responsible. The chain carries TRBV6-5 and TRBJ2-2; 7 bases are a match to TRBD2. This CDR3 has 14 amino acids. CDR1 and CDR2 from the germline V gene are MNHEY and SVGAGI. Here the CDR3 DNA reads TGTGCCAGCAGCACTAGCGTCGTCACTGGGGAGCTGCTTTTT. Translated, it gives CASSTSVVTGELLF.

This clonotype turned up a few times. This CDR3 is missing its conserved last phenylalanine or tryptophan, likely due to a read error. This rearrangement joins TRBV20-1 to TRBJ1-1; tentatively, D is TRBD1 (5 bases). The CDR3 contains 11 residues. Trimming cost V 6 bases and J 10 bases, with 15 bases left between them. Germline V lookup: CDR1 DFQATT, CDR2 SNEGSKA (reference sequence). CDR3 sequence: CSAETGRGAFS. Written as DNA, the CDR3 is TGCAGTGCAGAAACGGGGAGGGGAGCTTTCTCT.

This clonotype was counted ten times or more. The chain employs TRBV5-1 and TRBJ2-6, with D maybe TRBD2 (5 bases). Germline CDR1 SGHRS, CDR2 YFSETQ. The V end was cut by 1 base, the J end by 1 base, with 12 bases between. The CDR3 sequence is 17 residues long. The CDR3 nucleotides read TGCGCCAGCAGCTTGCTAGGGAGCAGATCTGGGGCCAACGTCCTGACTTTC. Translating it yields CASSLLGSRSGANVLTF. The whole variable domain, filled in from reference TRBV5-1 and TRBJ2-6, reads KAGVTQTPRYLIKTRGQQVTLSCSPISGHRSVSWYQQTPGQGLQFLFEYFSETQRNKGNFPGRFSGRQFSNSRSEMNVSTLELGDSALYLCASSLLGSRSGANVLTFGAGSRLTVL.

Regarding this clonotype: The junction and the germline gene differ at one end; a read error may be behind it. The V call is TRBV7-8, the J call TRBJ2-2; D is possibly TRBD2 (5 bases). The length of the CDR3 is 14 residues. Germline-derived CDR1 and CDR2 are SGHVS and FQNEAQ. In DNA form, the CDR3 reads TGTACCAGCATGTCGGGAACGGGCGCCGGGGAGCTGTTTTTT. This codes for CTSMSGTGAGELFF.

This chain uses TRBV12-3 or TRBV12-4 with TRBJ1-4; D might be TRBD1 (5 bases). The length of the CDR3 is 17 residues. The V gene lost 3 bases and the J gene lost 7 bases, with 21 bases spanning the gap. The CDR3 sequence: CASSFGRGKGVSEKLFF. The CDR3 nucleotides are TGTGCCAGCAGTTTTGGACGGGGGAAGGGAGTTTCTGAAAAACTGTTTTTT.

A note on this clonotype: At one end, the junction sequence differs from germline, possibly due to a read error. The rearrangement links TRBV6-2 or TRBV6-3 to TRBJ2-1; a weak D match, TRBD1 (6 bases). The CDR3 sequence is 16 residues long. The germline gives CDR1 MNHEY, CDR2 SVGEGT. This chain's CDR3 is CASSTPMIARDNEQFF. CDR3 sequence (DNA): TGTGCCAGCAGCACTCCGATGATAGCGAGGGACAATGAACAGTTCTTC.

Concerning this clonotype itself: Possible read error: a much larger clone is one base away. The chain uses TRBV7-8 and TRBJ2-3, with 8 bases fitting TRBD2. Germline loops: CDR1 SGHVS, CDR2 FQNEAQ. The CDR3 loop spans 15 amino acids. The CDR3 region is CASSLDSGGPDTRYF. CDR3 DNA sequence: TGTGCCAGCAGCTTAGACTCGGGGGGGCCGGATACGCGGTATTTT.

The rearrangement joins TRBV6-5 to TRBJ1-2, with D hard to call. The V gene lost 3 bases and the J gene lost 3 bases, with 14 bases spanning the gap. Germline V CDR1 and CDR2: MNHEY, SVGAGI. CDR3 length: 15 residues. CDR3 residues: CASSYVRESHYGYTF. CDR3 coding DNA: TGTGCCAGCAGTTATGTCCGGGAGAGTCACTATGGCTACACCTTC.

The chain carries TRBV11-2 and TRBJ2-2; 13 nucleotides match TRBD2. Trimming took 6 bases from V and 2 from J; bases not matched to a gene: 9. From germline, CDR1 is SGHAT and CDR2 FQNNGV. The CDR3 covers 18 residues. The CDR3 coding sequence is TGTGCCAGCAGTTCGGGACTAGCGGGAACGACTAACACCGGGGAGCTGTTTTTT. Protein: CASSSGLAGTTNTGELFF.

Remarks on this clonotype: Compared with germline, one end of the junction differs, possibly owing to a read error. This chain links TRBV5-1 with TRBJ2-2; perhaps TRBD2 as D (6 bases). Germline loops: CDR1 SGHRS, CDR2 YFSETQ. This CDR3 spans 14 amino acids. The CDR3 nucleotides read TGCACCAGCAGCTTTTGGTCGACGGGCGGGGAGTTGTTTTTT. Amino acid sequence: CTSSFWSTGGELFF.

Notes on this clonotype: A much more abundant neighbour one base away suggests this may be a read error. Lacking the conserved final phenylalanine or tryptophan, this CDR3 likely reflects a read error. The CDR3 spells CAWSRGQLNTEAFY. The CDR3 nucleotides are TGTGCCTGGAGCCGGGGACAATTGAACACTGAAGCTTTCTAT. The rearrangement links TRBV30 to TRBJ1-1; tentative D call: TRBD1 (6 bases). With 3 bases removed from V and 0 bases from J, the gap between germline ends came to 11 bases. The CDR3 runs 14 residues. CDR1 and CDR2 from the germline V gene are GTSNPN and SVGIG (reference sequence).

Comments on this clonotype: A much larger clone differs from this one at a single base, so this may be a read error. In this CDR3 the conserved last residue, phenylalanine or tryptophan, is missing, so a read error is likely. The chain recombines TRBV28 with TRBJ1-6, with unresolved D. CDR3 length: 15 residues. V lost 7 bases, J lost 6 bases, and 16 bases lay in between. Germline-derived CDR1 and CDR2 are MDHEN and SYDVKM. This chain's CDR3 is CASNPSRRRNSPLHS. The CDR3 DNA is TGTGCCAGCAACCCATCGCGAAGACGTAATTCACCCCTCCACTCT.

This clonotype was seen once. The germline gene is not matched at one end of the junction; a read error may be the cause. CDR3 sequence reads: CVTSEGGTGAYDEQFF. The CDR3 DNA reads as TGTGTCACCAGTGAGGGCGGGACAGGGGCCTACGATGAGCAGTTCTTC. This chain joins TRBV24-1 and TRBJ2-1; TRBD1 matches at 10 bases. CDR1 is KGHDR and CDR2 is SFDVKD in the germline V gene. The CDR3 runs 16 residues.

This clonotype showed up many times. The rearrangement joins TRBV10-3 to TRBJ2-1; possibly TRBD2 for D (5 bases). Germline V CDR1 and CDR2: ENHRY, SYGVKD. The length of the CDR3 is 15 residues. Trimming took 2 bases from V and 0 from J, leaving 8 bases between them. The CDR3: CAISEGRGSYNEQFF. CDR3 bases: TGTGCCATCAGTGAGGGACGGGGCTCCTACAATGAGCAGTTCTTC.

As regards this clonotype: A much more abundant neighbour one base away suggests this may be a read error. CDR3: CASSSNRGTGNTVYF. The CDR3 coding sequence is TGTGCCAGCAGCTCGAACAGGGGGACTGGAAACACCGTATATTTT. The chain links TRBV5-4 to TRBJ1-3; 8 positions agree with TRBD1. This CDR3 has 15 amino acids. CDR1 SGHNT and CDR2 YYREEE come from the germline V gene (reference sequence).

Concerning this clonotype itself: An end of the junction differs from the germline gene, which may be a read error. The rearrangement links TRBV11-2 to TRBJ2-6; D is tentatively TRBD1 or TRBD2 (5 bases each). This CDR3 is 16 amino acids long. Germline CDR1 reads SGHAT; CDR2 reads FQNNGV. CDR3 DNA sequence: TGTGCCAGCAACTTAGAGGGGACCCTTGGGGCCTACGTCCTGACATTC. Its translation: CASNLEGTLGAYVLTF.

As to this clonotype: The junction departs from the called germline gene at one end, perhaps through a read error. J is TRBJ2-3 and V is TRBV11-3, with D perhaps TRBD2 (6 bases). The CDR3 extends over 14 amino acids. Germline V lookup: CDR1 SGHNT, CDR2 YENEEA. The CDR3 sequence: CASGFGGKADTQYF. CDR3 sequence (DNA): TGTGCCAGCGGCTTTGGCGGGAAAGCAGATACGCAGTATTTT.

About this clonotype itself: The junction departs from germline at one end; a sequencing error may be responsible. V usage is TRBV12-3 or TRBV12-4 and J usage is TRBJ2-1; D is ambiguous. CDR3 size: 13 residues. CDR3 in DNA: TGTGCCAGCAGTTTAGAGCCAGCAAATGAGCTGTTATTC. Residues: CASSLEPANELLF.

Regarding this clonotype: A much larger clone lies a single base off, so this may be a read error. The rearrangement uses TRBV5-1 and TRBJ2-5, with TRBD2 matching 8 bases. The CDR3 extends over 14 amino acids. Germline loops: CDR1 SGHRS, CDR2 YFSETQ. CDR3 nucleotide sequence: TGCGCCGGCAGCGAGGGACTAGTCCAAGAGACCCAGTACTTC. Translated, it gives CAGSEGLVQETQYF.

A note on this clonotype: A much bigger clone sits one base away, suggesting this may be a read error. Lacking the conserved final phenylalanine or tryptophan, this CDR3 likely reflects a read error. The chain employs TRBV20-1 and TRBJ2-5; 8 bases align to TRBD1. Germline V lookup: CDR1 DFQATT, CDR2 SNEGSKA (reference sequence). The CDR3 loop spans 11 amino acids. DNA for the CDR3: TGCAGAGAGGACAGGGTTGGGACCCAGTACTGC. Its translation is CREDRVGTQYC.

The chain combines TRBV2 with TRBJ2-3; D call uncertain. Per the germline V gene, CDR1 is SNHLY and CDR2 is FYNNEI. V lost 2 bases to trimming and J lost 6 bases, with 3 bases between them. This CDR3 spans 11 amino acids. CDR3 coding DNA: TGTGCCAGCAGTGAAATTGATACGCAGTATTTT. Translation: CASSEIDTQYF.

This clonotype was seen ten or more times. The CDR3 protein is CASSTSGRATSTDTQYF. The CDR3 nucleotides read TGTGCCAGCAGCACTAGCGGGAGGGCCACTAGCACAGATACGCAGTATTTT. The V gene is TRBV6-2 or TRBV6-3, the J gene TRBJ2-3; 13 bases are a match to TRBD2. The trim removed 6 bases at V and 0 bases at J, leaving 6 bases unmatched. Germline-derived CDR1 and CDR2 are MNHEY and SVGEGT. CDR3 length: 17 residues.

Details on this clonotype: Likely a read error: the CDR3 ends without its conserved phenylalanine or tryptophan. This chain's CDR3 is CASSFGTGWLGEQYS. The CDR3 nucleotides read TGTGCCAGCAGCTTCGGGACAGGGTGGTTGGGCGAGCAGTACTCC. This chain joins TRBV11-2 and TRBJ2-7, with TRBD1 matching over 9 bases. CDR1 SGHAT and CDR2 FQNNGV come from the germline V gene. This CDR3 comprises 15 residues. The V and J ends lost 3 bases and 6 bases, in that order; junction bases with no gene match: 9.

In this sample, this clonotype turned up many times. The chain employs TRBV12-3 or TRBV12-4 and TRBJ1-1; D unresolved. This CDR3 contains 13 residues. Trimming removed 3 bases from V and 3 bases from J, with 8 bases in between. The CDR3 DNA reads as TGTGCCAGCAGTTTTAAAGAGGACACTGAAGCTTTCTTT. Its translation is CASSFKEDTEAFF.

Of note for this clonotype: One end of the junction does not line up with germline, which may come from a read error. The chain links TRBV10-1 to TRBJ2-2; D is unclear. CDR1 and CDR2 from the germline V gene are WNHNN and SYGVQD (reference sequence). The CDR3 totals 16 residues. CDR3 sequence: CASSEGGNTNTGELFF. The CDR3 DNA reads as TGCGCCAGCAGTGAGGGTGGAAACACGAACACAGGGGAGCTGTTTTTT.

This clonotype was detected a few times. This clone may be a read error of a much larger clone one base away. The chain is built from TRBV29-1 and TRBJ2-1, with 12 bases lining up with TRBD2. This CDR3 has 14 residues. The V segment lost 5 bases and the J segment 9 bases; nucleotides outside the gene matches: 8. Germline V gene sequence: CDR1 SQVTM, CDR2 ANQGSEA. The CDR3 region is CSVMASGGAGEQFF. Here the CDR3 DNA reads TGCAGCGTTATGGCTAGCGGGGGGGCCGGTGAGCAGTTCTTC.

The rearrangement uses TRBV6-1 and TRBJ1-2; TRBD1 matches at 8 bases. J gave up 3 bases and V 9 bases, and 9 bases lay outside the gene matches. Germline assignment: CDR1 MNHNS and CDR2 SASEGT. The CDR3 loop spans 14 amino acids. Here the CDR3 DNA reads TGTGCCAGTAGCATAACAGGGGGTGACTATGGCTACACCTTC. This translates into CASSITGGDYGYTF.

In the case of this clonotype: It may be a read error: a sequence one base away is much more abundant. The rearrangement joins TRBV7-8 to TRBJ2-7; D is uncertain. The CDR3 runs 14 residues. Germline CDR1 SGHVS, CDR2 FQNEAQ. V shed 5 bases and J shed 2 bases, with 13 bases lying between them. CDR3 residues: CASSPPTMPYEQYF. CDR3 nucleotides: TGTGCCAGCAGCCCCCCGACGATGCCCTACGAGCAGTACTTC.

This clonotype was seen ten or more times. This could be a read error, since a much larger clone is one nucleotide away. The chain links TRBV6-1 to TRBJ1-2, with unresolved D. The CDR3 contains 14 residues. Trimming left V 5 bases short and J 12 bases short, with 22 bases between. Germline V lookup: CDR1 MNHNS, CDR2 SASEGT. This CDR3 reads CASSTLDGLGGHTF. The CDR3 DNA sequence: TGTGCCAGCAGTACCCTCGACGGCCTTGGAGGCCACACCTTC.

To note about this clonotype: The junction does not match germline at one end; this may be a read error. The chain is built from TRBV6-5 and TRBJ2-1, with a weak D call TRBD2 (5 bases). CDR1 is MNHEY and CDR2 is SVGAGI in the germline V gene. The CDR3 covers 14 residues. The CDR3 sequence: CANSPGDPPNEQLF. The CDR3 coding sequence is TGTGCCAACAGCCCCGGGGATCCCCCAAATGAGCAGCTCTTC.

At least ten counts were recorded for this clonotype. The J gene is TRBJ2-1, the V gene TRBV20-1; D call uncertain. The length of the CDR3 is 13 residues. V dropped 2 bases and J dropped 4 bases, with 9 bases sitting between them. The germline gives CDR1 DFQATT, CDR2 SNEGSKA (reference sequence). The CDR3 region is CSARKDLYNEQFF. In DNA form, the CDR3 reads TGCAGTGCTAGAAAGGACCTATACAATGAGCAGTTCTTC.